The following is a TCR beta chain sequence with its context. The data belong to a study of shared clonotypes between healthy human individuals. Germline trimming cut 5 bases from V and 4 bases from J; bases unmatched to any gene: 7. CDR1 is MDHEN, CDR2 SYDVKM, per germline. The CDR3 runs to 14 residues. Measured with immunoSEQ multiplex PCR; TCRdb has only the in-frame clones, and not every one. This sample carries approximately 620,000 clones, about 96% of them seen once, and the ten largest clones take 0.045% to 0.06%. The sample was naive CD4+ T cells sorted from blood. Described subset: CD45RA+ positively selected. The chain combines TRBV28 with TRBJ1-1; 7 nucleotides agree with TRBD1. The source of this sequence is a woman in her 30s in good health. DNA of the CDR3: TGTGCCAGCAGTCCGCCGACAGGGACCACTGAAGCTTTCTTT. It codes for CASSPPTGTTEAFF.